These 18 T cell receptor beta chains were sequenced from one sample in a study of T cell clones after liver transplantation. Profiling relied on immunoSEQ multiplex PCR, and the TCRdb table lists in-frame clones only, not all of them. The repertoire holds some 120,000 clones, with just over 90% as singletons. Sample: CD4+ T cells from blood, taken 12 months after liver transplant. The receptor source for this set is a human patient who received a liver transplant. Some T cells may be supplied by the graft donor.

The chain is built from TRBV6-1 and TRBJ1-5; possible D gene TRBD1, 5 bases. V was pared by 6 bases and J by 9 bases, with 18 bases between. The CDR3 runs 14 residues. Germline lookup yields CDR1 MNHNS and CDR2 SASEGT. The CDR3 region has the DNA TGTGCCAGCAGCCCGGGACCTCAATCAGGGCCCCAGCATTTT. Its protein is CASSPGPQSGPQHF.

V usage is TRBV10-2 and J usage is TRBJ1-4; 8 bases fit TRBD1. CDR1 and CDR2 (germline): WSHSY, SAAADI. The CDR3 covers 14 residues. V lost 3 bases and J lost 9; bases outside the gene matches: 6. CDR3: CASSDNGQGQKLFF. CDR3 DNA: TGCGCCAGCAGTGACAACGGACAGGGTCAAAAACTGTTTTTT.

The V call is TRBV15, the J call TRBJ1-2, with TRBD1 identical over 12 bases. The trim removed 5 bases at V and 5 bases at J, leaving 6 bases unmatched. Germline V gene sequence: CDR1 LNHNV, CDR2 YYDKDF (reference sequence). This CDR3 region has 15 residues. CDR3 nucleotide sequence: TGTGCCACCAGCGAAGGGACAGGGGGCGCTTATGGCTACACCTTC. Translation: CATSEGTGGAYGYTF.

The rearrangement links TRBV7-8 to TRBJ1-5; 7 bases are a match to TRBD1. J lost 4 bases, V lost 3 bases, and 6 bases had no gene match. Germline V gives CDR1 SGHVS, CDR2 FQNEAQ. This CDR3 is 15 amino acids long. The CDR3 is CASSFRGGENQPQHF. Written as DNA, the CDR3 is TGTGCCAGCAGCTTCAGGGGGGGGGAGAATCAGCCCCAGCATTTT.

This chain uses TRBV19 with TRBJ1-4; D not certain. Trimming pared 6 bases from V and 0 bases from J, leaving 2 bases between. CDR3 size: 12 residues. Germline V gene data show CDR1 as LNHDA and CDR2 as SQIVND (reference sequence). CDR3 sequence (DNA): TGTGCCAGTAGGGCAACTAATGAAAAACTGTTTTTT. Translation gives CASRATNEKLFF. The entire variable domain, with the rest obtained from reference TRBV19 and TRBJ1-4, is as follows: DGGITQSPKYLFRKEGQNVTLSCEQNLNHDAMYWYRQDPGQGLRLIYYSQIVNDFQKGDIAEGYSVSREKKESFPLTVTSAQKNPTAFYLCASRATNEKLFFGSGTQLSVL.

This chain connects TRBV6-5 to TRBJ1-2; 7 bases align to TRBD1. The CDR3 totals 13 residues. V shed 8 bases, J shed 4 bases, and the junction held 7 bases outside the gene matches. Per the germline V gene, CDR1 is MNHEY and CDR2 is SVGAGI. The CDR3 DNA follows: TGTGCCAGCCGCAAACAGGGGACCTATGGCTACACCTTC. It translates to CASRKQGTYGYTF.

This chain links TRBV19 with TRBJ1-3; D not resolved. This CDR3 has 14 residues. From germline, CDR1 is LNHDA and CDR2 SQIVND (reference sequence). Between the trimmed V and J ends, which lost 6 bases and 0 bases, there was a span of 9 bases. The CDR3 sequence is CASRSDGSGNTIYF. Here the CDR3 DNA reads TGTGCCAGTAGATCGGACGGCTCTGGAAACACCATATATTTT.

The chain joins TRBV13 to TRBJ2-7, with D possibly matching TRBD1 (5 bases). The CDR3 contains 14 residues. Germline V gene sequence: CDR1 PRHDT, CDR2 FYEKMQ (reference sequence). Trimming removed 0 bases at V and 2 bases at J, with 8 bases between. CDR3 region: CASSLGRATYEQYF. CDR3 in DNA: TGTGCCAGCAGCTTAGGCAGGGCTACCTACGAGCAGTACTTC.

This clone turned up a few times. V and J are TRBV5-8 and TRBJ2-1, with 7 bases fitting TRBD1. Losses at the gene ends were 0 bases for V and 5 bases for J; bases not matched to a gene: 5. The length of the CDR3 is 15 residues. Germline CDR1 and CDR2: SGHTS and YDEGEE. For the CDR3, the DNA is TGTGCCAGCAGCTTGGTAGGGGGCTACGACAATGAGCAGTTCTTC. Its translation: CASSLVGGYDNEQFF.

The chain employs TRBV5-6 and TRBJ2-7; TRBD2 agrees at 13 bases. Germline loops: CDR1 SGHDT, CDR2 YYEEEE. The CDR3 is made up of 17 amino acids. Germline trimming cut 4 bases from V and 1 base from J; bases unmatched to any gene: 8. As DNA, the CDR3 is TGTGCCAGCAGCCATTCCGGGACTAGCGGGACGTCCTACGAGCAGTACTTC. Residues: CASSHSGTSGTSYEQYF.

The chain carries TRBV7-6 and TRBJ1-5; no firm D call. Germline CDR1 reads SGHVS; CDR2 reads FNYEAQ. Trimming removed 6 bases from V and 5 bases from J, with 11 bases in between. The CDR3 runs to 13 residues. In nucleotides, the CDR3 is TGTGCCAGCAGGCATTGGGGAGATCAGCCCCAGCATTTT. The encoded protein is CASRHWGDQPQHF.

V is TRBV7-9 and J is TRBJ2-7, with a weak D call TRBD1 (7 bases). The V end lost 4 bases, the J end lost 4 bases, and 17 bases lay between the germline ends. The CDR3 loop spans 15 amino acids. Germline values: CDR1 SEHNR, CDR2 FQNEAQ (reference sequence). CDR3 region: CASSYLAGGGYEQYF. The DNA of the CDR3 is TGTGCCAGCAGCTATCTAGCAGGGGGAGGATACGAGCAGTACTTC.

This clone was recorded once. This rearrangement joins TRBV11-3 to TRBJ2-5; no clear D. Trimming pared 2 bases from V and 5 bases from J, leaving 15 bases between. The CDR3 is made up of 15 amino acids. Germline CDR1 reads SGHNT; CDR2 reads YENEEA. The CDR3 is CASSLRSWGEETQYF. DNA of the CDR3: TGTGCCAGCAGCTTAAGATCTTGGGGTGAGGAGACCCAGTACTTC.

V and J are TRBV10-2 and TRBJ2-7, with D hard to call. Trimming stripped 0 bases from V and 9 bases from J, with 15 bases between. This CDR3 has 14 amino acids. The germline CDR1 and CDR2 sequences are WSHSY and SAAADI. The CDR3 sequence: CASSESGVEYRQYF. The CDR3 DNA sequence: TGCGCCAGCAGTGAGTCTGGGGTTGAGTACAGGCAGTACTTC.

The gene calls are TRBV10-2 and TRBJ2-1, with TRBD2 matching over 7 bases. Germline CDR1 and CDR2: WSHSY and SAAADI. V lost 7 bases and J lost 4; bases outside the gene matches: 16. The CDR3 covers 17 residues. The CDR3 spells CASITEGLRTSYNEQFF. The DNA for the CDR3 is TGCGCCAGCATCACGGAGGGTCTCCGGACTAGTTACAATGAGCAGTTCTTC.

The chain uses TRBV4-3 and TRBJ1-1; D is unresolved. There are 13 residues in the CDR3. The germline CDR1 and CDR2 sequences are LGHNA and YSLEER. The V and J ends lost 2 bases and 4 bases respectively, with 8 bases between them. The CDR3 region is CASSQLPGTEAFF. DNA for the CDR3: TGCGCCAGCAGCCAATTGCCTGGCACTGAAGCTTTCTTT.

This clone was detected only once. This chain uses TRBV6-6 with TRBJ2-7; tentative D call: TRBD1 (6 bases). V dropped 6 bases and J dropped 3 bases, with 21 bases sitting between them. Germline V gives CDR1 MNHNY, CDR2 SVGAGI (reference sequence). The CDR3 totals 16 residues. CDR3 amino acids: CASSRALRGQSYEQYF. CDR3 nucleotides: TGTGCCAGCAGCCGGGCACTCCGCGGACAGAGCTACGAGCAGTACTTC.

The J gene is TRBJ2-1, the V gene TRBV11-3; TRBD2 agrees at 8 bases. The germline CDR1 and CDR2 sequences are SGHNT and YENEEA. J was trimmed by 7 bases and V by 6 bases; bases with no gene match: 11. The CDR3 extends over 15 amino acids. CDR3 nucleotide sequence: TGTGCCAGCAGGTCCTCGGGAGGGCCCTCGAATGAGCAGTTCTTC. Protein sequence: CASRSSGGPSNEQFF.